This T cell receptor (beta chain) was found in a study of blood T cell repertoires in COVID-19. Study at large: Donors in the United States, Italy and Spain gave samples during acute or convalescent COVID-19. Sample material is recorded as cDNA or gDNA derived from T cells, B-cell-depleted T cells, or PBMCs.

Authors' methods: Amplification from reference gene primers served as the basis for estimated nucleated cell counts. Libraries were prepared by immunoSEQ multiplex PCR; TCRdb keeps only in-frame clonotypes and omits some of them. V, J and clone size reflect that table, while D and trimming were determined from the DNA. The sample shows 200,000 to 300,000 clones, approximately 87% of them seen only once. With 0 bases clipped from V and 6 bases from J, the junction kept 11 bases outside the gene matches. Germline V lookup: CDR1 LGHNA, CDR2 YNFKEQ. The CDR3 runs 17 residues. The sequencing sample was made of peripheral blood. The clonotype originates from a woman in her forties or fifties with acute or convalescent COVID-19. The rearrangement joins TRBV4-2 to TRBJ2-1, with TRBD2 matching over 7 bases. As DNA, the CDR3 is TGTGCCAGCAGCCAAGATGTGGCTAGCGGAGGTGGCAATGAGCAGTTCTTC. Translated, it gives CASSQDVASGGGNEQFF.